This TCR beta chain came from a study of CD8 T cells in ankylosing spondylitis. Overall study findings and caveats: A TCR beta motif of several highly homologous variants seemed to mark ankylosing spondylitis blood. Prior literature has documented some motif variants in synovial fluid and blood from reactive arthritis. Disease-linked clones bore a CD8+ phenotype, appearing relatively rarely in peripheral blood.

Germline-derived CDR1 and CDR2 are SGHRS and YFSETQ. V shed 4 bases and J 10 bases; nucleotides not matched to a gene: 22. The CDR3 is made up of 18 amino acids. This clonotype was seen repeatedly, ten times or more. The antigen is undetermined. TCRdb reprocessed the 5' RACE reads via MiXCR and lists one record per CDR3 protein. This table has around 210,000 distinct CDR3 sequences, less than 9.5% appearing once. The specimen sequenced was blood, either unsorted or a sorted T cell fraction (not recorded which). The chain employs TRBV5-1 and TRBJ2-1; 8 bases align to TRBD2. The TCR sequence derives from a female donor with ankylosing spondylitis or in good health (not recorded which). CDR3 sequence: CASSQPGGGGRPTREQFF. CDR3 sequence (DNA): TGCGCCAGCAGCCAGCCCGGAGGTGGCGGGAGGCCAACCCGGGAGCAGTTCTTC.